Included here is one T cell receptor (beta chain) sequence, with context. The V gene's germline CDR1 is SGHTA and CDR2 FQGTGA. The CDR3 is made up of 13 amino acids. V was cut by 1 base and J by 4 bases, with 6 bases left in between. TCRdb keeps only in-frame clones here, not all; method: immunoSEQ multiplex PCR. Of 200,000 to 250,000 clones in the sample, about 80% were seen once. Allocation to cohorts depended on clinical history reported by the participants. This sample is part of a study of blood T cell repertoires in COVID-19. The source of this sequence is a man aged 60 to 75 who had recovered from COVID-19. Sequenced sample: PBMCs or T cells enriched from blood (not recorded which). This sequence joins TRBV7-3 and TRBJ2-3; D gene uncertain. CDR3 nucleotides: TGTGCCAGCAGCTTAATTATATCAGATACGCAGTATTTT. Amino acids: CASSLIISDTQYF.